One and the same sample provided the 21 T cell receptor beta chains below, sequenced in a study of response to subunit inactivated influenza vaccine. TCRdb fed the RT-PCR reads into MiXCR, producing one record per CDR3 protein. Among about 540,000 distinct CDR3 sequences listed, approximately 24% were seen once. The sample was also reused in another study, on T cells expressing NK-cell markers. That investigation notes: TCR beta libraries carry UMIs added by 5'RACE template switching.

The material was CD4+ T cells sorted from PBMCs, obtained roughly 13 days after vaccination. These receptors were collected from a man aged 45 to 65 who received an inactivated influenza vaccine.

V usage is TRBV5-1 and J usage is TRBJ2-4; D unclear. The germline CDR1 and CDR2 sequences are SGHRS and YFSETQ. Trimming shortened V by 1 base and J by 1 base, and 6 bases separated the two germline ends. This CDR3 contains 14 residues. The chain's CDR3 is CASSLPEAKNIQYF. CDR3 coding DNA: TGCGCCAGCAGCTTGCCAGAGGCCAAAAACATTCAGTACTTC.

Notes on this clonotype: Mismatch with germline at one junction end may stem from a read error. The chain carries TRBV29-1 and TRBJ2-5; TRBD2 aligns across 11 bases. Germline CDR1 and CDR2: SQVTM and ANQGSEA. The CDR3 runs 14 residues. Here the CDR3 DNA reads TGCAGCCTTGAGGCAGGTGGACTAGCGGGTACCCAGTACTTC. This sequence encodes CSLEAGGLAGTQYF. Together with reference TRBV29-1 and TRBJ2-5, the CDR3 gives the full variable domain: SAVISQKPSRDICQRGTSLTIQCQVDSQVTMMFWYRQQPGQSLTLIATANQGSEATYESGFVIDKFPISRPNLTFSTLTVSNMSPEDSSIYLCSLEAGGLAGTQYFGPGTRLLVL.

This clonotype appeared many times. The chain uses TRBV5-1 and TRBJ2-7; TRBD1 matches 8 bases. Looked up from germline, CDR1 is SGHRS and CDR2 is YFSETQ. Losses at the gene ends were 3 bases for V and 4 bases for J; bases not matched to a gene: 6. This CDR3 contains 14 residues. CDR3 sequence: CASSSGQGLYEQYF. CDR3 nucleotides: TGCGCCAGCAGCTCAGGACAGGGTCTGTACGAGCAGTACTTC.

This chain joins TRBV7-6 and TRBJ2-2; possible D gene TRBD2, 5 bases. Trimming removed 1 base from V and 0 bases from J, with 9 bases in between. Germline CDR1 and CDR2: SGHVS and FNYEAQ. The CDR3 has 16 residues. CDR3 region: CASSLVPGTNTGELFF. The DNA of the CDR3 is TGTGCCAGCAGCTTAGTACCCGGGACGAACACCGGGGAGCTGTTTTTT.

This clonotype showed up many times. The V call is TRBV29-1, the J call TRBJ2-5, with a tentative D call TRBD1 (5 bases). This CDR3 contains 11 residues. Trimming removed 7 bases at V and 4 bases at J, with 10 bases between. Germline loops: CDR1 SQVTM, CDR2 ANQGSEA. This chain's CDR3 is CSANRGETQYF. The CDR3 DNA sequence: TGCAGCGCCAATAGGGGAGAGACCCAGTACTTC.

CDR3 loop: CASSQGDRGLYEQYF. The DNA of the CDR3 is TGCGCCAGCAGCCAAGGGGACAGGGGGCTCTACGAGCAGTACTTC. The J gene is TRBJ2-7, the V gene TRBV4-3, with TRBD1 matching over 12 bases. CDR3 length: 15 amino acids. V gave up 1 base and J gave up 3 bases; unmatched junction bases: 1. Germline values: CDR1 LGHNA, CDR2 YSLEER.

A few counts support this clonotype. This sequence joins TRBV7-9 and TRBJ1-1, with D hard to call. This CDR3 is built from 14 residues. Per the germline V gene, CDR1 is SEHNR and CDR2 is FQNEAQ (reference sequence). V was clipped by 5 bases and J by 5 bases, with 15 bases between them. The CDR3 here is CASSPGPFETEAFF. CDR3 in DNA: TGTGCCAGCAGCCCGGGTCCATTTGAGACTGAAGCTTTCTTT.

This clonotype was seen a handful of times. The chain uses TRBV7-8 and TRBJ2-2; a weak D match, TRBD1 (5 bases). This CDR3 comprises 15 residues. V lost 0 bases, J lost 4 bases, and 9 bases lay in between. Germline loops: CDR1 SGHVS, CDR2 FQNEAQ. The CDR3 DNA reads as TGTGCCAGCAGCTTAGCTGGCAGGGCCACCGGGGAGCTGTTTTTT. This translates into CASSLAGRATGELFF.

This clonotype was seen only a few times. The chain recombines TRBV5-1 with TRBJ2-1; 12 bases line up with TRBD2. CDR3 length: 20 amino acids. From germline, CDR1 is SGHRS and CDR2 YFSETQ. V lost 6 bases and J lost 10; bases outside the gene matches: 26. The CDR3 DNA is TGCGCCAGCACCCAGAGCGGACTAGCGGGACAGAAAGGTTGGAATGGGGAGCAGTTCTTC. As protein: CASTQSGLAGQKGWNGEQFF.

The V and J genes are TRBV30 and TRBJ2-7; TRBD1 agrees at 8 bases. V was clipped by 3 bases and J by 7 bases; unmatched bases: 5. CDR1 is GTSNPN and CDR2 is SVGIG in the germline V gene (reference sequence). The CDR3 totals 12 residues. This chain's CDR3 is CAWRRTGYEQYF. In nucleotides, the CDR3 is TGTGCCTGGAGACGGACAGGGTATGAGCAGTACTTC. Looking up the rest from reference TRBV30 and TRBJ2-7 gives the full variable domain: SQTIHQWPATLVQPVGSPLSLECTVEGTSNPNLYWYRQAAGRGLQLLFYSVGIGQISSEVPQNLSASRPQDRQFILSSKKLLLSDSGFYLCAWRRTGYEQYFGPGTRLTVT.

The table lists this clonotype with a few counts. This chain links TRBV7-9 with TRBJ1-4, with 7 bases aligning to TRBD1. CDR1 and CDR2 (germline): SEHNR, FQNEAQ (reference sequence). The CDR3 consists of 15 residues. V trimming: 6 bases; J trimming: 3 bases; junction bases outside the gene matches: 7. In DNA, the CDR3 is TGTGCCAGCAGGGCGCCGGGACAGCCTAATGAAAAACTGTTTTTT. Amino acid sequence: CASRAPGQPNEKLFF. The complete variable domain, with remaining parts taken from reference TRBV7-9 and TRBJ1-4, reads DTGVSQNPRHKITKRGQNVTFRCDPISEHNRLYWYRQTLGQGPEFLTYFQNEAQLEKSRLLSDRFSAERPKGSFSTLEIQRTEQGDSAMYLCASRAPGQPNEKLFFGSGTQLSVL.

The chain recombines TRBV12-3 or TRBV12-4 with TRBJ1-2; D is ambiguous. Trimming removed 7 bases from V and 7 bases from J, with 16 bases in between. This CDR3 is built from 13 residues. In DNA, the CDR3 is TGTGCCAGCACCCTGGGAAGGTCGGGTGGCTACACCTTC. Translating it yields CASTLGRSGGYTF.

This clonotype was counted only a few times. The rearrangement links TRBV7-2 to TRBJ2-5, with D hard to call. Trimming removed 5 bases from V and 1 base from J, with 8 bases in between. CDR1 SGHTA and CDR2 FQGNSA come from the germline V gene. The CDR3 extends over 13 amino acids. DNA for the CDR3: TGTGCCAGCAGCGAAGAGGCCCAAGAGACCCAGTACTTC. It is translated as CASSEEAQETQYF.

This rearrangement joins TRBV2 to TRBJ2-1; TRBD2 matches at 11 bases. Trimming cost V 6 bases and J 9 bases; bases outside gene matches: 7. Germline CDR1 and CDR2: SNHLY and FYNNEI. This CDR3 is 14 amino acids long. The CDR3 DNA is TGTGCCAGCAGCCGAGGTAGCGGGAGGGCTGAGCAGTTCTTC. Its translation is CASSRGSGRAEQFF.

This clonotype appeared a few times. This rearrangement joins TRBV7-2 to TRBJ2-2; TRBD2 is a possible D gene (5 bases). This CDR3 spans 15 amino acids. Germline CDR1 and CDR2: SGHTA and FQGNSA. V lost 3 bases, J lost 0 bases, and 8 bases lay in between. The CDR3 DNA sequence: TGTGCCAGCAGCTTCCCCGGGACGAACACCGGGGAGCTGTTTTTT. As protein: CASSFPGTNTGELFF.

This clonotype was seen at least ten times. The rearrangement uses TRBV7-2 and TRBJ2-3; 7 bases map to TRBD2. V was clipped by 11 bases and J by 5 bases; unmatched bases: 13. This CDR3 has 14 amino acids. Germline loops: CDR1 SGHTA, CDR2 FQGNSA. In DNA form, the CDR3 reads TGTGCCTCCGGCCGGGGGGACGCAGTAGATACGCAGTATTTT. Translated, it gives CASGRGDAVDTQYF. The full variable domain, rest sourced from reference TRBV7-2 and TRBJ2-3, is GAGVSQSPSNKVTEKGKDVELRCDPISGHTALYWYRQSLGQGLEFLIYFQGNSAPDKSGLPSDRFSAERTGGSVSTLTIQRTQQEDSAVYLCASGRGDAVDTQYFGPGTRLTVL.

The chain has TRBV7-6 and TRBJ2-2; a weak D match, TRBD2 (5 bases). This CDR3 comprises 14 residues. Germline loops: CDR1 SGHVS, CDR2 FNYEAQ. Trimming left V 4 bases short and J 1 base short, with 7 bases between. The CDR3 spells CASSSDWNTGELFF. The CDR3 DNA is TGTGCCAGCAGCTCGGACTGGAACACCGGGGAGCTGTTTTTT.

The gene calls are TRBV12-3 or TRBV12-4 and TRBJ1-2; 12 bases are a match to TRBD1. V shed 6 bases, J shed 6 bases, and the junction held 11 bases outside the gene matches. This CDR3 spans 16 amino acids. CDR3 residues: CASSPAPGQGAHGYTF. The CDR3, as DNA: TGTGCCAGCAGCCCGGCCCCGGGACAGGGGGCCCATGGCTACACCTTC.

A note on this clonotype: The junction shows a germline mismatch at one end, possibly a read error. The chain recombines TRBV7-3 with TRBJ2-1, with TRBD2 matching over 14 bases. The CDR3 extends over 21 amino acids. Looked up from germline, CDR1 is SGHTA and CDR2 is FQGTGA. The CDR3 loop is CASSLRTGVPGLAGVYNEQIF. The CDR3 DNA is TGTGCCAGCAGCTTACGTACAGGAGTCCCGGGACTAGCGGGAGTCTACAATGAGCAGATCTTC.

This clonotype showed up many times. The CDR3 loop is CASSLGTSGVSHEQFF. Written as DNA, the CDR3 is TGCGCCAGCAGCCTAGGGACTAGCGGGGTTTCCCATGAGCAGTTCTTC. The chain is built from TRBV4-1 and TRBJ2-1; the match to TRBD2 covers 13 bases. Germline lookup yields CDR1 MGHRA and CDR2 YSYEKL. The CDR3 length is 16 residues. V lost 4 bases to trimming and J lost 8 bases; unmatched junction nucleotides: 8.

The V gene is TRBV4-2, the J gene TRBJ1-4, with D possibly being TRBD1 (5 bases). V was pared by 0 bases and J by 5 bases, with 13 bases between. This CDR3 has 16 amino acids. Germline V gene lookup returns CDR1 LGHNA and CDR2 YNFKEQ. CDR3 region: CASSQELGAGNEKLFF. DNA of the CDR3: TGTGCCAGCAGCCAAGAGTTAGGTGCAGGGAATGAAAAACTGTTTTTT.